This T cell receptor (beta chain) was retrieved from a study of T cell responses to AZD1222 COVID-19 vaccine. The CDR3 extends over 14 amino acids. V dropped 2 bases and J dropped 4 bases, with 14 bases sitting between them. From germline, CDR1 is GTSNPN and CDR2 SVGIG (reference sequence). Clones were read by immunoSEQ multiplex PCR, and TCRdb kept only the in-frame ones, dropping some. The sample consists of fewer than 150,000 clones, 87% of them appearing once. Here the sequenced sample was peripheral blood, taken on day 0 of AZD1222 vaccination. The receptor's source is an adult in good health. The chain links TRBV30 to TRBJ1-1; TRBD1 might be the D (5 bases). Here the CDR3 DNA reads TGTGCCTGGAGTTCCCCCCAGGGACTCACTGAAGCTTTCTTT. It translates to CAWSSPQGLTEAFF. Complete variable domain (other parts from reference TRBV30 and TRBJ1-1): SQTIHQWPATLVQPVGSPLSLECTVEGTSNPNLYWYRQAAGRGLQLLFYSVGIGQISSEVPQNLSASRPQDRQFILSSKKLLLSDSGFYLCAWSSPQGLTEAFFGQGTRLTVV.